The 21 T cell receptor beta chains in this list originate from one sample, sequenced in a study of blood T cell repertoires in COVID-19. Sequenced by immunoSEQ multiplex PCR; TCRdb stores in-frame clones only, minus some. The sample shows 300,000 to 350,000 clones, around 90% of them seen only once. The source material was peripheral blood. The receptors come from a young man with COVID-19, enrolled during active disease.

This clone has a handful of counts. The chain joins TRBV4-2 to TRBJ2-1; 10 nucleotides agree with TRBD2. The V and J ends lost 5 bases and 5 bases, in that order; junction bases with no gene match: 6. Germline CDR1 is LGHNA and CDR2 is YNFKEQ. This CDR3 region has 15 residues. CDR3 loop: CASSALAGANNEQFF. The CDR3 coding sequence is TGTGCCAGCAGCGCCCTAGCGGGGGCTAACAATGAGCAGTTCTTC.

V gene TRBV30 combines with J gene TRBJ1-2; D possibly corresponds to TRBD1 (6 bases). The V gene lost 2 bases and the J gene lost 5 bases, with 15 bases spanning the gap. CDR1 is GTSNPN, CDR2 SVGIG, per germline (reference sequence). The CDR3 is made up of 14 amino acids. The CDR3 DNA reads as TGTGCCTGGAGTTCCGGACAGCGCAATTATGGCTACACCTTC. Its translation: CAWSSGQRNYGYTF.

This sequence joins TRBV6-2 or TRBV6-3 and TRBJ1-5; a possible D gene is TRBD1 (5 bases). Between the trimmed V and J ends, which lost 0 bases and 4 bases, there was a span of 13 bases. The CDR3 consists of 16 residues. Germline V lookup: CDR1 MNHEY, CDR2 SVGEGT. The CDR3 sequence: CASSYSRLGGNQPQHF. CDR3 coding DNA: TGTGCCAGCAGTTACTCTAGGCTCGGGGGAAATCAGCCCCAGCATTTT.

This clone came up a few times. This sequence joins TRBV2 and TRBJ2-1; weak D call: TRBD2 (7 bases). Germline V CDR1 and CDR2: SNHLY, FYNNEI. The CDR3 totals 14 residues. V shed 11 bases and J shed 9 bases, with 23 bases lying between them. The CDR3 nucleotides read TGTGCCCTCGGGGGGCGCAGTTTTGGTAGTGAGCAGTTCTTC. Translation: CALGGRSFGSEQFF.

V usage is TRBV30 and J usage is TRBJ1-1; possibly TRBD1 for D (5 bases). This CDR3 has 11 amino acids. Germline V CDR1 and CDR2: GTSNPN, SVGIG (reference sequence). With 2 bases removed from V and 7 bases from J, the gap between germline ends came to 8 bases. Written as DNA, the CDR3 is TGTGCCTGGAGTCCTCAGGGTGAAGCTTTCTTT. Its protein is CAWSPQGEAFF.

The chain carries TRBV18 and TRBJ1-1; no reliable D call. Trimming cost V 3 bases and J 3 bases, with 17 bases left between them. Germline V gene sequence: CDR1 KGHSH, CDR2 LQKENI. The CDR3 runs 16 residues. The CDR3, as DNA: TGTGCCAGCTCACCCAACCCTTGGAGGGATGACACTGAAGCTTTCTTT. The encoded protein is CASSPNPWRDDTEAFF. Full variable domain (remainder filled in from reference TRBV18 and TRBJ1-1): NAGVMQNPRHLVRRRGQEARLRCSPMKGHSHVYWYRQLPEEGLKFMVYLQKENIIDESGMPKERFSAEFPKEGPSILRIQQVVRGDSAAYFCASSPNPWRDDTEAFFGQGTRLTVV.

This chain joins TRBV27 and TRBJ1-2, with D hard to call. V lost 5 bases to trimming and J lost 4 bases, with 14 bases between them. Germline lookup yields CDR1 MNHEY and CDR2 SMNVEV (reference sequence). The CDR3 totals 14 residues. CDR3 DNA: TGTGCCAGCAGTAAATCCGGGAGCTCCTATGGCTACACCTTC. Amino acids: CASSKSGSSYGYTF.

The genes are TRBV15 and TRBJ1-1, with 8 nucleotides matching TRBD1. Germline V gives CDR1 LNHNV, CDR2 YYDKDF (reference sequence). The CDR3 totals 14 residues. The V gene end was trimmed by 2 bases and the J gene end by 3 bases; junction bases not matched to a gene: 2. The CDR3, as DNA: TGTGCCACCAGCAGATACAGGGGGGACACTGAAGCTTTCTTT. It encodes CATSRYRGDTEAFF.

For the CDR3, the DNA is TGTGCCAGCAGCCGCCCGGTAAGCGGAAAAAATCCCTCCTACGAGCAGTACTTC. This encodes CASSRPVSGKNPSYEQYF. The rearrangement links TRBV7-3 to TRBJ2-7; D might be TRBD2 (5 bases). CDR1 is SGHTA and CDR2 is FQGTGA in the germline V gene. V was cut by 5 bases and J by 0 bases, with 23 bases left in between. The CDR3 covers 18 residues.

The V and J genes are TRBV5-1 and TRBJ1-2, with D perhaps matching TRBD1 (6 bases). This CDR3 is built from 14 residues. V shed 6 bases and J shed 2 bases, with 14 bases lying between them. Germline CDR1 and CDR2: SGHRS and YFSETQ. CDR3 in amino acids: CASTVAQGNYGYTF. CDR3 nucleotides: TGCGCCAGCACCGTGGCCCAGGGGAACTATGGCTACACCTTC. Together with reference TRBV5-1 and TRBJ1-2, the CDR3 gives the full variable domain: KAGVTQTPRYLIKTRGQQVTLSCSPISGHRSVSWYQQTPGQGLQFLFEYFSETQRNKGNFPGRFSGRQFSNSRSEMNVSTLELGDSALYLCASTVAQGNYGYTFGSGTRLTVV.

The CDR3 region is CATSDRGSTYEQYF. CDR3 in DNA: TGTGCCACCAGTGATCGTGGGAGCACCTACGAGCAGTACTTC. The V call is TRBV24-1, the J call TRBJ2-7; a possible D gene is TRBD2 (5 bases). In germline, CDR1 is KGHDR, CDR2 SFDVKD. V lost 3 bases and J 2 bases, leaving 10 bases between the germline ends. The CDR3 has 14 amino acids.

The chain employs TRBV28 and TRBJ2-7; possible D gene TRBD2, 5 bases. V was shortened by 2 bases and J by 6 bases, with 11 bases between the two germline ends. This CDR3 region has 13 residues. CDR1 and CDR2 from the germline V gene are MDHEN and SYDVKM. In DNA, the CDR3 is TGTGCCAGCAGTTTAGGACCCGCGGGCGAGCAGTACTTC. Its protein product is CASSLGPAGEQYF.

The rearrangement links TRBV19 to TRBJ1-4; 10 bases line up with TRBD1. After removal of 7 bases from V and 8 bases from J, the junction contained 10 bases not matched to a gene. This CDR3 comprises 15 residues. Germline assignment: CDR1 LNHDA and CDR2 SQIVND (reference sequence). CDR3 nucleotide sequence: TGTGCCAGTATGAGACAGGGGGCAGGAAACGAAAAACTGTTTTTT. This gives the protein CASMRQGAGNEKLFF. The entire variable domain, with the rest obtained from reference TRBV19 and TRBJ1-4, is as follows: DGGITQSPKYLFRKEGQNVTLSCEQNLNHDAMYWYRQDPGQGLRLIYYSQIVNDFQKGDIAEGYSVSREKKESFPLTVTSAQKNPTAFYLCASMRQGAGNEKLFFGSGTQLSVL.

The V call is TRBV4-3, the J call TRBJ1-2; possible D gene TRBD1, 6 bases. The V gene lost 3 bases and the J gene lost 0 bases, with 14 bases spanning the gap. This CDR3 is built from 16 residues. Germline V lookup: CDR1 LGHNA, CDR2 YSLEER. The CDR3 loop is CASSHGTGTTNYGYTF. The CDR3 nucleotides read TGCGCCAGCAGCCATGGCACCGGGACAACTAACTATGGCTACACCTTC.

The rearrangement links TRBV23-1 to TRBJ2-5, with TRBD2 identical over 12 bases. TRBV23-1 counts as an open reading frame of uncertain function. This CDR3 is 19 amino acids long. V was clipped by 2 bases and J by 3 bases; unmatched bases: 13. As DNA, the CDR3 is TGCGCCAGCAGTCAACGCGCGGGCACTAGGACTAGCGGGGAAGAGACCCAGTACTTC. Encoded protein: CASSQRAGTRTSGEETQYF.

V is TRBV29-1 and J is TRBJ2-7; TRBD1 matches 7 bases. The CDR3 spans 11 residues. Trimming removed 1 base from V and 6 bases from J; junction bases left unmatched: 0. Germline lookup yields CDR1 SQVTM and CDR2 ANQGSEA. CDR3 nucleotides: TGCAGCGTTGAAGGACAGGGCGAGCAGTACTTC. It translates to CSVEGQGEQYF.

The V and J genes are TRBV4-3 and TRBJ2-7, with 11 bases lining up with TRBD1. The CDR3 is 18 amino acids. CDR1 and CDR2 (germline): LGHNA, YSLEER. After removal of 0 bases from V and 4 bases from J, the junction contained 11 bases not matched to a gene. DNA for the CDR3: TGCGCCAGCAGCCAAGATTACCTTGGACAGGGGGCCCCATACGAGCAGTACTTC. This gives the protein CASSQDYLGQGAPYEQYF.

The V and J genes are TRBV29-1 and TRBJ2-5; tentative D call: TRBD1 (6 bases). CDR1 and CDR2 (germline): SQVTM, ANQGSEA. CDR3 size: 13 residues. Trimming stripped 4 bases from V and 5 bases from J, with 14 bases between. Here the CDR3 DNA reads TGCAGCGTTGCACAGGGTATTGGCGAGACCCAGTACTTC. Amino acids: CSVAQGIGETQYF.

The rearrangement joins TRBV4-3 to TRBJ2-5, with 8 bases that match TRBD2. There are 15 residues in the CDR3. Germline V gene sequence: CDR1 LGHNA, CDR2 YSLEER. J was trimmed by 5 bases and V by 1 base; bases with no gene match: 6. The CDR3 sequence: CASSQGRGGGETQYF. As DNA, the CDR3 is TGCGCCAGCAGCCAAGGACGCGGCGGGGGGGAGACCCAGTACTTC.

This clone appeared a single time. The chain couples TRBV4-1 to TRBJ2-5; D may be TRBD2 (7 bases). The length of the CDR3 is 16 residues. Trimming shortened V by 0 bases and J by 4 bases, and 15 bases separated the two germline ends. CDR1 and CDR2 (germline): MGHRA, YSYEKL. CDR3 amino acids: CASSQDYGGRPETQYF. The CDR3 DNA reads as TGCGCCAGCAGCCAAGATTACGGGGGGCGCCCAGAGACCCAGTACTTC.

This sequence joins TRBV19 and TRBJ2-7; TRBD1 is a possible D gene (6 bases). CDR3 length: 14 amino acids. CDR1 LNHDA and CDR2 SQIVND come from the germline V gene (reference sequence). Trimming took 7 bases from V and 2 from J, leaving 15 bases between them. The CDR3 coding sequence is TGTGCCAGTAAGCATGGGCAGGGGACCTACGAGCAGTACTTC. As protein: CASKHGQGTYEQYF.